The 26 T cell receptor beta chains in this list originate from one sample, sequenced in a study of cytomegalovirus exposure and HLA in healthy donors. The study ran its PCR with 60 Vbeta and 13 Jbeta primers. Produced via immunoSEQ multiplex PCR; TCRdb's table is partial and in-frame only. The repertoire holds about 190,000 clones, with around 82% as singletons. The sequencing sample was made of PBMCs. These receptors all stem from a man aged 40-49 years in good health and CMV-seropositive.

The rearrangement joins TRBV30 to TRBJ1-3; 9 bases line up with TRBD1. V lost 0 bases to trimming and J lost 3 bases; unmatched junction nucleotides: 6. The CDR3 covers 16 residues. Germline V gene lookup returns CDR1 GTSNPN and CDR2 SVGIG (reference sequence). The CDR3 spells CAWSVWGQGYGNTIYF. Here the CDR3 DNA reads TGTGCCTGGAGTGTATGGGGACAGGGATATGGAAACACCATATATTTT.

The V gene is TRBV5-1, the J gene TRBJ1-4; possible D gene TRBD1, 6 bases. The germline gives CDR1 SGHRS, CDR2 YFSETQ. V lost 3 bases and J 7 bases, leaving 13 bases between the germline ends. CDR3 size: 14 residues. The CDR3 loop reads CASSSQGNGEKLFF. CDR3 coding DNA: TGCGCCAGCAGCTCCCAGGGGAACGGTGAAAAACTGTTTTTT.

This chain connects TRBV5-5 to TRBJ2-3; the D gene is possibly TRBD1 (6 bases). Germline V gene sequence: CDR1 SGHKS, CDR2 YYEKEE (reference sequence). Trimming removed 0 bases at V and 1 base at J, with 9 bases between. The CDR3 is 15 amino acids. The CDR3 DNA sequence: TGTGCCAGCAGCTTGGGGGGGCAGGGCACAGATACGCAGTATTTT. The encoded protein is CASSLGGQGTDTQYF.

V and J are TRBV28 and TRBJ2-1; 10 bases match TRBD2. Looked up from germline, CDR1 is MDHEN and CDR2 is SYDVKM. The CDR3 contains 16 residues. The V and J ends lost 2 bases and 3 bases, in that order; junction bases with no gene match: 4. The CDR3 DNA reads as TGTGCCAGCAGTTTAGTCACTAGCGGGGACTACAATGAGCAGTTCTTC. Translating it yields CASSLVTSGDYNEQFF.

This chain's CDR3 is CASSLKSNTGELFF. The CDR3 coding sequence is TGTGCCAGCAGCCTTAAATCGAACACCGGGGAGCTGTTTTTT. The chain recombines TRBV2 with TRBJ2-2; D is undetermined. With 6 bases removed from V and 0 bases from J, the gap between germline ends came to 8 bases. The CDR3 length is 14 residues. In germline, CDR1 is SNHLY, CDR2 FYNNEI. The whole variable domain, remainder taken from reference TRBV2 and TRBJ2-2, is EPEVTQTPSHQVTQMGQEVILRCVPISNHLYFYWYRQILGQKVEFLVSFYNNEISEKSEIFDDQFSVERPDGSNFTLKIRSTKLEDSAMYFCASSLKSNTGELFFGEGSRLTVL.

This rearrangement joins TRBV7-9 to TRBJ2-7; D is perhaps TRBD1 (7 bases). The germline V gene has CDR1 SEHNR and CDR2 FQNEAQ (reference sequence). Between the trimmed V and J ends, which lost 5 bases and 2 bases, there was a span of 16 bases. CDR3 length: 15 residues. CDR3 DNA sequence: TGTGCCAGCAGCCCCCGCAGGGGGAGGACCTACGAGCAGTACTTC. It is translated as CASSPRRGRTYEQYF.

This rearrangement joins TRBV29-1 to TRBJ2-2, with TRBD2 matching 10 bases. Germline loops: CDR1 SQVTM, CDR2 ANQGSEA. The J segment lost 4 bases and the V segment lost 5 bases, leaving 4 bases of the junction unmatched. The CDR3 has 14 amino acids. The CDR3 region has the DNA TGCAGCGTTCGGCTAGCGGGAGCCACCGGGGAGCTGTTTTTT. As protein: CSVRLAGATGELFF.

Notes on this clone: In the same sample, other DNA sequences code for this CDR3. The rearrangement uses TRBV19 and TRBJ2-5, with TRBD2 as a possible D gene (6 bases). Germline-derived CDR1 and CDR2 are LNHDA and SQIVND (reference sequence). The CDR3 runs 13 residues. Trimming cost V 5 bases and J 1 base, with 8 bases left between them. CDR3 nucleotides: TGTGCCAGTAGTGGGACTGGCCAAGAGACCCAGTACTTC. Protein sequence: CASSGTGQETQYF.

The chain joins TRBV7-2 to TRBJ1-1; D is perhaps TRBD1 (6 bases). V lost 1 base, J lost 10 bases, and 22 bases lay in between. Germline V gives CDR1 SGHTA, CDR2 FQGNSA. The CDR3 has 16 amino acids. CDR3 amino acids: CASSLVFAGEGIGAFF. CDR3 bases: TGTGCCAGCAGCTTAGTCTTTGCAGGGGAAGGCATTGGAGCTTTCTTT.

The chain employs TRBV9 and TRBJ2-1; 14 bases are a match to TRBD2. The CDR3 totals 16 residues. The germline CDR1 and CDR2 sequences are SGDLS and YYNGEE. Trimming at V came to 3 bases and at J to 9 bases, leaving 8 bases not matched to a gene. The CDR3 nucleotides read TGTGCCAGCAGCGCTACCATCGGACTAGCGGGAGGTGAGCAGTTCTTC. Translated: CASSATIGLAGGEQFF. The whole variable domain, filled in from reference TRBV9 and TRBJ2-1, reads DSGVTQTPKHLITATGQRVTLRCSPRSGDLSVYWYQQSLDQGLQFLIQYYNGEERAKGNILERFSAQQFPDLHSELNLSSLELGDSALYFCASSATIGLAGGEQFFGPGTRLTVL.

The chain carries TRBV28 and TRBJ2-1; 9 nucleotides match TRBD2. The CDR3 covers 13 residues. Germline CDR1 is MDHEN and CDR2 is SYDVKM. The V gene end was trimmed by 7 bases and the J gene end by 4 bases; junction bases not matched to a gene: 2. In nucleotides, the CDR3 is TGTGCCAGCAAGGCGGGAGGGTACAATGAGCAGTTCTTC. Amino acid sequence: CASKAGGYNEQFF.

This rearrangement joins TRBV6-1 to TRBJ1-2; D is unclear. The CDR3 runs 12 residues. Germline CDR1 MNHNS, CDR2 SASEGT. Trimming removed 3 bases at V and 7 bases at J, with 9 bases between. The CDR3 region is CASSDGAFGYTF. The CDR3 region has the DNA TGTGCCAGCAGTGATGGAGCATTTGGCTACACCTTC.

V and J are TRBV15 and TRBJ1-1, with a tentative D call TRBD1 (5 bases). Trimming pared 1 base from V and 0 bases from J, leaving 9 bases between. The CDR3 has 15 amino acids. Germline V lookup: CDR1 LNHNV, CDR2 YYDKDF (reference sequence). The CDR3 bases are TGTGCCACCAGCAGAGGGGTGACAGTGAACACTGAAGCTTTCTTT. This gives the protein CATSRGVTVNTEAFF.

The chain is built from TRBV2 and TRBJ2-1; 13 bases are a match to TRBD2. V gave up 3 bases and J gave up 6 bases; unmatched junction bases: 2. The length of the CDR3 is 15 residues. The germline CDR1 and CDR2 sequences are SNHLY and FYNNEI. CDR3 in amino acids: CASSDGLAGVNEQFF. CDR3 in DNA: TGTGCCAGCAGTGACGGACTAGCGGGAGTCAATGAGCAGTTCTTC. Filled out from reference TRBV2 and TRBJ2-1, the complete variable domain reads EPEVTQTPSHQVTQMGQEVILRCVPISNHLYFYWYRQILGQKVEFLVSFYNNEISEKSEIFDDQFSVERPDGSNFTLKIRSTKLEDSAMYFCASSDGLAGVNEQFFGPGTRLTVL.

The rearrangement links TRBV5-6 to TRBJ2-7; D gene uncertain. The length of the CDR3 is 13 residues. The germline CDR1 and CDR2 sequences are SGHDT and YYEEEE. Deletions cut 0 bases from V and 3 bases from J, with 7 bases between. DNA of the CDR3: TGTGCCAGCAGCTTGGTCGGTGTCTACGAGCAGTACTTC. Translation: CASSLVGVYEQYF.

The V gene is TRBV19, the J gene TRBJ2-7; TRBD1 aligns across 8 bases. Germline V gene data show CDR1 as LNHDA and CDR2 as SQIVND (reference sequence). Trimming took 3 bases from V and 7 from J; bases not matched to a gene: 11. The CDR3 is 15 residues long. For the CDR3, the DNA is TGTGCCAGTAGTATTTTAGGACAGGGAATGGGTGAGCAGTACTTC. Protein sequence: CASSILGQGMGEQYF.

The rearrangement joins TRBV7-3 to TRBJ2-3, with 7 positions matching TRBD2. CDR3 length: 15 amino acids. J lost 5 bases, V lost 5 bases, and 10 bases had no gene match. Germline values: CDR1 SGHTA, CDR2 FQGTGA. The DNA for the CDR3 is TGTGCCAGCAGCCTGGCGGCGGGAGCAGTAGATACGCAGTATTTT. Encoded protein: CASSLAAGAVDTQYF.

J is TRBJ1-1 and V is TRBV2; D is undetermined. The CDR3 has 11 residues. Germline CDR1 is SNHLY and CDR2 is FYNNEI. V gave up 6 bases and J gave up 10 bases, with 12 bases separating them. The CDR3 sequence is CASSPNSGAFF. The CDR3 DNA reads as TGTGCCAGCAGCCCTAACAGTGGAGCTTTCTTT.

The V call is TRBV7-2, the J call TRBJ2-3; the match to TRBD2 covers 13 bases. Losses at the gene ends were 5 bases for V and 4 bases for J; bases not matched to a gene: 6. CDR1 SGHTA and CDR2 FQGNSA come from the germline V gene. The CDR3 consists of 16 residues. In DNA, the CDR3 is TGTGCCAGCAGCCAGACTAGCGGGAGGTGGGCAGATACGCAGTATTTT. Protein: CASSQTSGRWADTQYF. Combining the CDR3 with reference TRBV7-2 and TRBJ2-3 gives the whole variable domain GAGVSQSPSNKVTEKGKDVELRCDPISGHTALYWYRQSLGQGLEFLIYFQGNSAPDKSGLPSDRFSAERTGGSVSTLTIQRTQQEDSAVYLCASSQTSGRWADTQYFGPGTRLTVL.

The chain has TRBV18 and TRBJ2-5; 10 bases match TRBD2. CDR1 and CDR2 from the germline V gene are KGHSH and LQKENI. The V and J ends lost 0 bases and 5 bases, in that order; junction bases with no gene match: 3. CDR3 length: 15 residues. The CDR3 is CASSPPAGGEETQYF. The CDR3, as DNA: TGTGCCAGCTCACCACCAGCGGGAGGGGAGGAGACCCAGTACTTC.

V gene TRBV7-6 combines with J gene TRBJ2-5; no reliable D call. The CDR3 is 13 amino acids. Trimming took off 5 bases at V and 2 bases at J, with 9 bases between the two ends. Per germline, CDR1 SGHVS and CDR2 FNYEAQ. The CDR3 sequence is CASSRAVQETQYF. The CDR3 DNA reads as TGTGCCAGCAGCCGCGCCGTGCAAGAGACCCAGTACTTC.

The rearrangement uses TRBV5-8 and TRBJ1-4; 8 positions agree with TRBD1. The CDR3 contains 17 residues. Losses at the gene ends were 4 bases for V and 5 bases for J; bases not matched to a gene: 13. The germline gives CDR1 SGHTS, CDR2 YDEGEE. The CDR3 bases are TGTGCCAGCAGCCAATGGACAGGGACCCTTACGAATGAAAAACTGTTTTTT. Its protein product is CASSQWTGTLTNEKLFF.

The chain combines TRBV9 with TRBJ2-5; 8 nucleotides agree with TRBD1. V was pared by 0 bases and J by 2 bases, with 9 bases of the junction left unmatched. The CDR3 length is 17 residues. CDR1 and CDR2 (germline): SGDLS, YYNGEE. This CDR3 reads CASSVATTGGLQETQYF. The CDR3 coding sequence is TGTGCCAGCAGCGTAGCTACTACAGGGGGGCTGCAAGAGACCCAGTACTTC.

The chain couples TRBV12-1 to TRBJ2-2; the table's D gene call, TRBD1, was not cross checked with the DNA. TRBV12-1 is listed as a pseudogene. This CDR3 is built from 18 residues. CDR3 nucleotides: TGTGCCAGCAGCTTTCCGACAGGGAACGACCTGAACACCGGGGAGCTGTTTTTT. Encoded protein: CASSFPTGNDLNTGELFF.

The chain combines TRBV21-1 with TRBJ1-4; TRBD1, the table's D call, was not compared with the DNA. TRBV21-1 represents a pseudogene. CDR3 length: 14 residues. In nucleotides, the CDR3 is TGTGCCAACGCAACTACAGGCGTAGGCGAAAAACTGTTTTTT. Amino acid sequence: CANATTGVGEKLFF.

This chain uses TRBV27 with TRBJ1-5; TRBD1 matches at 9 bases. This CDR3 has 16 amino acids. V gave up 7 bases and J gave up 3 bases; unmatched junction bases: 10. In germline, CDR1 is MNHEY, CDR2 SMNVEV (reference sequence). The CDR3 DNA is TGTGCCAGCAAATTGGGGACAGGGTTGAACAATCAGCCCCAGCATTTT. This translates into CASKLGTGLNNQPQHF.